The 9 T cell receptor beta chains given below trace back to one sample, sequenced in a study of a mutant IDH1 vaccine in newly diagnosed glioma. The data were produced by immunoSEQ multiplex PCR, yet TCRdb's version contains in-frame clones alone and is incomplete. Of around 61,000 clones in the sample, around 90% were seen once. Time point described: week 5, during vaccination. What each vaccine dose contained was 300 ug of mutant IDH1 20-mer peptide, accompanied by topical imiquimod. No antigen is known for these receptors. Specimen: PBMCs, collected from a glioma patient whose treatment included an IDH1 peptide vaccine. These receptors were collected from a woman aged 40 to 50 with glioma.

The chain recombines TRBV7-8 with TRBJ1-4; tentative D call: TRBD1 (5 bases). CDR1 is SGHVS, CDR2 FQNEAQ, per germline. The V end lost 5 bases, the J end lost 4 bases, and 11 bases lay between the germline ends. This CDR3 comprises 14 residues. CDR3 sequence reads: CASSLAGLNEKLFF. The CDR3 DNA is TGTGCCAGCAGCCTCGCGGGGCTTAATGAAAAACTGTTTTTT.

The chain recombines TRBV28 with TRBJ2-7; D gene ambiguous. Germline CDR1 MDHEN, CDR2 SYDVKM. Between the trimmed V and J ends, which lost 5 bases and 6 bases, there was a span of 8 bases. This CDR3 has 11 residues. Written as DNA, the CDR3 is TGTGCCAGCAGTCAAGGTCCCGAGCAGTACTTC. Translating it yields CASSQGPEQYF.

This rearrangement joins TRBV6-1 to TRBJ1-5; TRBD1 might be the D (5 bases). Trimming pared 6 bases from V and 4 bases from J, leaving 16 bases between. Germline CDR1 and CDR2: MNHNS and SASEGT. CDR3 length equals 15 residues. The CDR3 region is CASRRDGSWNQPQHF. The CDR3 DNA reads as TGTGCCAGCAGGCGGGACGGAAGTTGGAATCAGCCCCAGCATTTT.

This sequence joins TRBV30 and TRBJ2-2; D is undetermined. The CDR3 runs 14 residues. Trimming took 4 bases from V and 2 from J, leaving 11 bases between them. Germline CDR1 GTSNPN, CDR2 SVGIG (reference sequence). This CDR3 reads CAWNRAYNTGELFF. DNA for the CDR3: TGTGCCTGGAACCGGGCCTATAACACCGGGGAGCTGTTTTTT.

This clone was observed a handful of times. One end of the junction fails to match germline, which may point to a read error. The chain couples TRBV7-9 to TRBJ2-1, with D possibly being TRBD1 (5 bases). There are 12 residues in the CDR3. Germline CDR1 SEHNR, CDR2 FQNEAQ (reference sequence). CDR3 in DNA: TGTGCCAGCAGCAAGACAGTTGACACCTGGCTCTTC. It codes for CASSKTVDTWLF.

This rearrangement joins TRBV27 to TRBJ1-1; D is uncertain. Germline assignment: CDR1 MNHEY and CDR2 SMNVEV (reference sequence). V gave up 6 bases and J gave up 8 bases, with 13 bases separating them. CDR3 size: 12 residues. CDR3 sequence reads: CASRSFGLEAFF. CDR3 bases: TGTGCCAGCAGGTCCTTTGGATTAGAAGCTTTCTTT.

This clone was picked up one time. V and J are TRBV6-5 and TRBJ1-1, with TRBD1 identical over 7 bases. The germline V gene encodes CDR1 MNHEY and CDR2 SVGAGI. Germline trimming cut 2 bases from V and 0 bases from J; bases unmatched to any gene: 6. The CDR3 totals 16 residues. The CDR3 nucleotides read TGTGCCAGCAGTTACCTAAGACAGGGAATGAACACTGAAGCTTTCTTT. Its protein is CASSYLRQGMNTEAFF.

The chain employs TRBV4-2 and TRBJ1-6; D is possibly TRBD1 (6 bases). The V gene lost 6 bases and the J gene lost 7 bases, with 16 bases spanning the gap. The CDR3 runs 15 residues. Germline CDR1 is LGHNA and CDR2 is YNFKEQ. CDR3 protein: CASSTGPTGNSPLHF. CDR3 nucleotides: TGTGCCAGCAGTACGGGCCCTACAGGGAATTCACCCCTCCACTTT.

The chain links TRBV15 to TRBJ1-2; 8 nucleotides align to TRBD1. The CDR3 has 15 amino acids. After removal of 1 base from V and 7 bases from J, the junction contained 8 bases not matched to a gene. Looked up from germline, CDR1 is LNHNV and CDR2 is YYDKDF (reference sequence). The CDR3 is CATSRGRTGTTGYTF. For the CDR3, the DNA is TGTGCCACCAGCAGAGGAAGGACAGGGACCACTGGCTACACCTTC.